This TCR beta chain was observed in a study of shared clonotypes between healthy human individuals. Overall study results and limits: An effect of sequencing depth on clonotype sharing among donors was expected. It was the non-shared clonotypes that had lower generation probabilities than clonotypes shared by all four donors.

The germline V and J ends were trimmed by 1 base and 9 bases, with 10 bases remaining between them. Germline CDR1 is SGHVS and CDR2 is FQNEAQ. This CDR3 is built from 13 residues. Original methodology: There were no quality scores in the junction-only immunoSEQ sequences, so filtering differed. Clones were sequenced by immunoSEQ multiplex PCR, and TCRdb holds only the in-frame ones, with some missing. V, J and clone size reflect that table, while D and trimming were determined from the DNA. The sample shows some 1 million clones, under 80% of them seen only once. Points on this clone: The target antigen is unknown.

The receptor was isolated from a man aged 18-30 years in good health. The sample taken for sequencing was memory CD4+ T cells sorted from blood. Indicated subset: CD45RA-negative fraction. This chain joins TRBV7-8 and TRBJ2-1; D not resolved. In DNA, the CDR3 is TGTGCCAGCAGCTTAGTAATTCTGGGTGAGCAGTTCTTC. This codes for CASSLVILGEQFF.